This T cell receptor beta chain was obtained from a study of Graves' ophthalmopathy and Graves' hyperthyroidism. Whole-study findings and limits: Appearing in blood as well were most expanded thyroid clonotypes above 0.001 frequency.

Stable hyperthyroid donors showed no ophthalmopathy during 18 months follow-up. The germline V gene encodes CDR1 DFQATT and CDR2 SNEGSKA (reference sequence). CDR3 length: 14 amino acids. V shed 4 bases and J 6 bases; nucleotides not matched to a gene: 9. This clonotype has at least ten counts. Its target is not known. The sequenced template was RNA, covering the TCR beta CDR3 region. An opening RT-PCR round employed HTBI primers and preceded a second-round multiplex PCR. TCRdb fed the multiplex PCR reads into MiXCR, producing one record per CDR3 protein. This table holds some 380,000 distinct CDR3 sequences, roughly 14% found once.

This chain joins TRBV20-1 and TRBJ1-2; 9 positions match TRBD1. This clonotype was sampled from a woman between 18 and 29 years old with stable Graves' hyperthyroidism. Sequenced: peripheral blood. Here the CDR3 reads CSAILGTGSDGYTF. The CDR3 DNA reads TGCAGTGCTATCCTCGGGACAGGGTCGGATGGCTACACCTTC.